This is a list of T cell receptor beta chains from one sample in a study of cytomegalovirus exposure and HLA in healthy donors. Sequencing used immunoSEQ multiplex PCR; TCRdb keeps in-frame clones, though not all of them. The sample shows more than 95,000 clones, 70% to 80% of them seen only once. Sequenced material: PBMCs. All receptors come from a man in his forties in good health and CMV-seronegative. Both conserved end residues are part of each CDR3. Each record gives: J gene, clone size, D gene, V gene, CDR3 DNA, CDR3 protein. D genes are given only for firm matches. Clone sizes are given selectively: once, few, many, or a class where the clone is expanded.

TRBJ2-7,once,TRBD2,TRBV4-1,TGCGCCAGCAGCCTAACCAGGACTAGCGACTCCTACGAGCAGTACTTC,CASSLTRTSDSYEQYF
TRBJ2-2,NA,TRBD2,TRBV27,TGTGCCAGCAGTTTCCCCGGACTAGCGGGAGGCGGGGAGCTGTTTTTT,CASSFPGLAGGGELFF
TRBJ2-7,NA,TRBD1,TRBV27,TGTGCCAGTCGGGACAGGGGAAACTACGAGCAGTACTTC,CASRDRGNYEQYF
TRBJ2-2,NA,NA,TRBV29-1,TGCAGCGTTGAGCGCGGGTTCGGGGAGCTGTTTTTT,CSVERGFGELFF
TRBJ2-1,NA,NA,TRBV4-1,TGCGCCAGCAGCCAAGAATTGGACACACCGGAGTTCTTC,CASSQELDTPEFF
TRBJ1-2,NA,TRBD1,TRBV4-1,TGCGCCAGCAGCCAAACTTCGACAGGGGCGGGTAGCTATGGCTACACCTTC,CASSQTSTGAGSYGYTF
TRBJ2-1,NA,NA,TRBV7-9,TGTGCCAGCAGCTTAGTAGAGGGGGGGGGCAATGAGCAGTTCTTC,CASSLVEGGGNEQFF
TRBJ2-5,once,TRBD1,TRBV13,TGTGCCAGCAGCTCCGGGACAGGGTACCAAGAGACCCAGTACTTC,CASSSGTGYQETQYF
TRBJ2-1,NA,TRBD1,TRBV5-1,TGCGCCAGCAGCGTTTTAGACAGGGAATCTGAGCAGTTCTTC,CASSVLDRESEQFF
TRBJ1-5,few,TRBD1,TRBV7-2,TGTGCCAGCAGCCGTATAGGGACAGGTTCTCAGCCCCAGCATTTT,CASSRIGTGSQPQHF
TRBJ1-5,few,TRBD1,TRBV4-2,TGTGCCAGCAGCCAAGAAGGGGGCCGGGGCCAGCCCCAGCATTTT,CASSQEGGRGQPQHF
TRBJ2-3,few,NA,TRBV20-1,TGCAGTGCTAGGAGAACAGATACGCAGTATTTT,CSARRTDTQYF
TRBJ1-2,NA,NA,TRBV6-5,TGTGCCAGCAGTTTCGAGTCTAACTATGGCTACACCTTC,CASSFESNYGYTF
TRBJ2-3,NA,NA,TRBV18,TGTGCCAGCTCACCAACTGGGCAGGTCGGCACAGATACGCAGTATTTT,CASSPTGQVGTDTQYF
TRBJ1-1,NA,NA,TRBV7-9,TGTGCCAGCAGCTTAGTTACGCAGGCCACTGAAGCTTTCTTT,CASSLVTQATEAFF
TRBJ2-2,NA,TRBD1,TRBV19,TGTGCCAGTAGTGTAGGACAGGGGTTCACCGGGGAGCTGTTTTTT,CASSVGQGFTGELFF
TRBJ2-3,NA,TRBD2,TRBV28,TGTGCCAGCAGTTTATCCCTCCTAGCGGGGGGCCCAGATACGCAGTATTTT,CASSLSLLAGGPDTQYF
TRBJ1-1,NA,NA,TRBV5-1,TGCGCCAGCAGCTTGTTGGGGGGGAACACTGAAGCTTTCTTT,CASSLLGGNTEAFF
TRBJ2-7,NA,TRBD2,TRBV14,TGTGCCAGCAGCCTCCAAGCGGGAAGCTCCTACGAGCAGTACTTC,CASSLQAGSSYEQYF
TRBJ1-2,NA,TRBD1,TRBV6-1,TGTGCCAGCAGCGGACAGGGCCAAAGGGGCTACACCTTC,CASSGQGQRGYTF
TRBJ1-2,once,NA,TRBV5-5,TGTGCCAGCAGCTTGTCAGGGGCGACCTTATCGTATGGGGGCTACACCTTC,CASSLSGATLSYGGYTF
TRBJ1-4,NA,NA,TRBV28,TGTGCCACCCGGTTTCCCGAAAAACTGTTTTTT,CATRFPEKLFF
TRBJ2-7,NA,NA,TRBV5-4,TGTGCCAGCACCCAGATTGGGGGTCCAGGGGCCTACGAGCAGTACTTC,CASTQIGGPGAYEQYF
TRBJ2-3,NA,NA,TRBV7-9,TGTGCCAGCAGCTTAGGTCCCGGAGGGCCGGGTACGCATACGCAGTATTTT,CASSLGPGGPGTHTQYF
TRBJ2-2,NA,TRBD2,TRBV6-4,TGTGCCAGCAGTGAGAGCGGGGTTGACACCGGGGAGCTGTTTTTT,CASSESGVDTGELFF
TRBJ2-7,NA,NA,TRBV7-7,TGTGCCAGCAGCTTAGGGTCGGGAGTAAGCTACGAGCAGTACTTC,CASSLGSGVSYEQYF
TRBJ2-2,NA,TRBD2,TRBV2,TGTGCCAGCAGAAGACTAGCGGGAGGGACCGGGGAGCTGTTTTTT,CASRRLAGGTGELFF
TRBJ2-7,NA,TRBD1,TRBV11-2,TGTGCCAGCAGCTGGACGACAGGGGCCTACGAGCAGTACTTC,CASSWTTGAYEQYF
TRBJ1-1,NA,NA,TRBV6-1,TGTGCCAGCAGGATCGACACGGCGAACACTGAAGCTTTCTTT,CASRIDTANTEAFF
TRBJ2-3,NA,TRBD1,TRBV5-1,TGCGCCAGCAGCTTGGTACAGGGGGCCGGAAATACGCAGTATTTT,CASSLVQGAGNTQYF
TRBJ2-3,few,NA,TRBV29-1,TGCAGCGTTGATTGGGGCGGCGTCACAGATACGCAGTATTTT,CSVDWGGVTDTQYF
TRBJ1-1,once,NA,TRBV7-3,TGTGCCAGCAGCTTAAGGGGAGGTATAGATGAAGCTTTCTTT,CASSLRGGIDEAFF
TRBJ2-7,NA,NA,TRBV11-2,TGTGCCAGCAGCTTAGCCGCGACAGGATCCTACGAGCAGTACTTC,CASSLAATGSYEQYF